The 9 T cell receptor beta chains in this list originate from one sample, sequenced in a study of a mutant IDH1 vaccine in newly diagnosed glioma. The time point here: week 35, safety follow-up. The vaccine gave 300 ug of a 20-mer mutant IDH1 peptide subcutaneously per dose. These TCRs' antigens remain unknown. Sequencing used immunoSEQ multiplex PCR; TCRdb keeps in-frame clones, though not all of them. The table has about 45,000 clones, 85% to 95% seen once. The sequences come from PBMCs, collected from a glioma patient whose treatment included an IDH1 peptide vaccine. The source is a man in his fifties with glioma.

The chain has TRBV7-2 and TRBJ2-2; D gene ambiguous. The CDR3 runs 15 residues. Trimming stripped 2 bases from V and 2 bases from J, with 9 bases between. Germline V gene sequence: CDR1 SGHTA, CDR2 FQGNSA. CDR3 DNA: TGTGCCAGCAGCTTAAGGACCATAAACACCGGGGAGCTGTTTTTT. This sequence encodes CASSLRTINTGELFF.

The chain combines TRBV6-1 with TRBJ2-7, with TRBD1 matching over 8 bases. J was trimmed by 6 bases and V by 5 bases; bases with no gene match: 9. The CDR3 covers 14 residues. CDR1 and CDR2 from the germline V gene are MNHNS and SASEGT. The CDR3 DNA follows: TGTGCCAGCAGTAAGATGGGACAGGCTGTCGAGCAGTACTTC. This encodes CASSKMGQAVEQYF.

A few counts support this clone. V and J are TRBV9 and TRBJ1-1; TRBD1 is a possible D gene (6 bases). V was pared by 3 bases and J by 1 base, with 13 bases between. Germline V gives CDR1 SGDLS, CDR2 YYNGEE. The CDR3 spans 15 residues. The CDR3 sequence: CASSAGQHRNTEAFF. The CDR3 DNA sequence: TGTGCCAGCAGCGCAGGACAGCACCGGAACACTGAAGCTTTCTTT.

This chain connects TRBV9 to TRBJ2-7; TRBD1 agrees at 8 bases. The CDR3 has 16 residues. From germline, CDR1 is SGDLS and CDR2 YYNGEE. Trimming took 2 bases from V and 0 from J; bases not matched to a gene: 7. The CDR3: CASSVDRGSASYEQYF. CDR3 in DNA: TGTGCCAGCAGCGTTGACAGGGGCTCTGCCTCCTACGAGCAGTACTTC.

V and J are TRBV4-1 and TRBJ2-7; D unresolved. The germline V gene encodes CDR1 MGHRA and CDR2 YSYEKL. This CDR3 has 14 amino acids. V dropped 3 bases and J dropped 3 bases, with 12 bases sitting between them. In DNA form, the CDR3 reads TGCGCCAGCAGCCAGGATACACCCGACTACGAGCAGTACTTC. This codes for CASSQDTPDYEQYF.

The rearrangement joins TRBV19 to TRBJ1-1; possible D gene TRBD1, 6 bases. In germline, CDR1 is LNHDA, CDR2 SQIVND (reference sequence). CDR3 length: 16 residues. The germline V and J ends were trimmed by 0 bases and 7 bases, with 18 bases remaining between them. The CDR3 region is CASSIDGEGGIGEAFF. CDR3 in DNA: TGTGCCAGTAGTATAGATGGGGAGGGGGGCATCGGTGAAGCTTTCTTT. Based on the CDR3 plus reference TRBV19 and TRBJ1-1, the full variable domain is DGGITQSPKYLFRKEGQNVTLSCEQNLNHDAMYWYRQDPGQGLRLIYYSQIVNDFQKGDIAEGYSVSREKKESFPLTVTSAQKNPTAFYLCASSIDGEGGIGEAFFGQGTRLTVV.

V usage is TRBV9 and J usage is TRBJ1-2, with D unclear. This CDR3 has 14 amino acids. CDR1 and CDR2 from the germline V gene are SGDLS and YYNGEE. Trimming removed 4 bases from V and 0 bases from J, with 10 bases in between. The chain's CDR3 is CASSRGNPNYGYTF. CDR3 in DNA: TGTGCCAGCAGCAGAGGAAACCCTAACTATGGCTACACCTTC.

This chain connects TRBV11-2 to TRBJ1-6; 9 bases are a match to TRBD1. The germline gives CDR1 SGHAT, CDR2 FQNNGV. This CDR3 has 13 amino acids. The J segment lost 8 bases and the V segment lost 4 bases, leaving 0 bases of the junction unmatched. CDR3 coding DNA: TGTGCCAGCAGCTGGGACAGGGATTCACCCCTCCACTTT. This gives the protein CASSWDRDSPLHF.

The J gene is TRBJ1-2, the V gene TRBV19, with 7 bases lining up with TRBD1. The V segment lost 6 bases and the J segment 4 bases; nucleotides outside the gene matches: 14. Germline-derived CDR1 and CDR2 are LNHDA and SQIVND (reference sequence). The CDR3 extends over 16 amino acids. Here the CDR3 DNA reads TGTGCCAGTAGCGAGCCGGGACAGCTAGACTTCTATGGCTACACCTTC. As protein: CASSEPGQLDFYGYTF.